This TCR beta chain is drawn from a study of T-cell memory formation after mild COVID-19. On the study more broadly: There were largely donor-specific TCR clusters. Whole-study findings and limits: Most CD4+ clones that shrank were in CM and EM, while CD8+ ones turned up in EMRA. Day 15 to 85 contracting clones showed balanced CD4/CD8; later expanders leaned CD4+.

V was clipped by 3 bases and J by 3 bases; unmatched bases: 7. The CDR3 has 15 residues. Germline CDR1 reads DFQATT; CDR2 reads SNEGSKA (reference sequence). Libraries for TCRalpha and TCRbeta carried sample barcodes and unique molecular identifiers via 5'RACE. TCRdb processed the 5' RACE reads anew with MiXCR; each CDR3 protein has one entry. The sample yields a few hundred thousand distinct CDR3 sequences, about 20% seen once. Worth noting for this clonotype: Its antigen is unidentified.

This TCR derives from an adult woman who had mild COVID-19 (a few samples of this study predate the infection). Cell type and time point are not known. Material: PBMCs or a T cell subset sorted from them (not recorded which). The chain uses TRBV20-1 and TRBJ2-7; 11 nucleotides agree with TRBD1. In DNA, the CDR3 is TGCAGTGCTAGGCGCCCCGGGACAGGGGGCTACGAGCAGTACTTC. It specifies CSARRPGTGGYEQYF.